This is a list of T cell receptor beta chains from one sample in a study of T cells in Graves' hyperthyroidism and ophthalmopathy. TCRdb recomputed calls from the multiplex PCR reads with MiXCR, one row per CDR3 protein. Of roughly 700,000 distinct CDR3 sequences listed, 14% are singletons. Sequencing was done on a sample of blood. The receptors originated from a woman between 18 and 30 years old with Graves' hyperthyroidism. The CDR3 runs from the conserved cysteine through the conserved F or W. Each record gives: clone size, V gene, D gene, J gene, CDR3 DNA, CDR3 protein. A D gene is named only where the DNA matches it firmly. Only some rows state a clone size, as once, few, many or a class for expanded clones.

many	TRBV20-1	TRBD2	TRBJ2-7	TGCAGTGCTAGATATAGCGGGAGGAAGGTGGACTACGAGCAGTACTTC	CSARYSGRKVDYEQYF
many	TRBV6-1	.	TRBJ2-2	TGTGCCAGCACTTCGGGGTCCATTAACACCGGGGAGCTGTTTTTT	CASTSGSINTGELFF
.	TRBV12-3/TRBV12-4	.	TRBJ2-7	TGTGCCAGCACCAATCGCAGGGATAGCGTAACCTACGAGCAGTACTTC	CASTNRRDSVTYEQYF
many	TRBV20-1	.	TRBJ1-6	TGCAGTGCTAGAGATTTCCCAGGGCCTGATTCACCCCTCCACTTT	CSARDFPGPDSPLHF
once	TRBV20-1	TRBD2	TRBJ2-1	TGCAGTGCCACCCCTAGCGGGGTAGAGCAGTTCTTC	CSATPSGVEQFF
.	TRBV7-7	.	TRBJ2-3	TGTGCCAGCAGGTTAGCGAAGGGCACAGATACGCAGTATTTT	CASRLAKGTDTQYF
many	TRBV14	.	TRBJ1-5	TGTGCCAGCAGCCTAGGGTTCGATCAGCCCCAGCATTTT	CASSLGFDQPQHF
.	TRBV4-3	TRBD2	TRBJ2-4	TGCGCCAGCAGCCAAGATAGCGGGATGCGCATTCAGTACTTC	CASSQDSGMRIQYF
few	TRBV9	.	TRBJ2-3	TGTGCCAGCAGTGCCGGGACACGGATCACAGATACGCAGTATTTT	CASSAGTRITDTQYF
.	TRBV27	.	TRBJ2-7	TGTGCCAGCAGTTCACCTCGAAGACAGGTTCCCTACGAGCAGTACTTC	CASSSPRRQVPYEQYF
.	TRBV20-1	TRBD2	TRBJ2-7	TGCAGTGCTAGAGGGACTAGTTTCTCCTCCTACGAGCAGTACTTC	CSARGTSFSSYEQYF
few	TRBV7-3	TRBD2	TRBJ2-1	TGTGCCAGCAGCTTAACGGGAGGGAGGGCCAATGGGCAGTTCTTC	CASSLTGGRANGQFF
many	TRBV6-6	TRBD1	TRBJ1-1	TGTGCCAGCAGTTACCTCGCAGGGGGGGACACTGAAGCTTTCTTT	CASSYLAGGDTEAFF
many	TRBV28	TRBD2	TRBJ2-3	TGTGCCACCCTTCGTCGGGGGAGGGCCACAGATACGCAGTATTTT	CATLRRGRATDTQYF
.	TRBV6-1	.	TRBJ2-1	TGTGCCAGCAGTGAATCTTTACAGTACAATGAGCAGTTCTTC	CASSESLQYNEQFF
.	TRBV15	TRBD1	TRBJ2-7	TGTGCCACCAAACACCTTACAGGGGCAGGGTACGAGCAGTACTTC	CATKHLTGAGYEQYF
few	TRBV19	.	TRBJ2-1	TGTGCCAGTAGTTGGTACACCTCCTACAATGAGCAGTTCTTC	CASSWYTSYNEQFF
.	TRBV7-9	.	TRBJ1-1	TGTGCCAGCAGCCCGAGGGGGGGCTACACTGAAGCTTTCTTT	CASSPRGGYTEAFF
many	TRBV11-2	.	TRBJ2-3	TGTGCCAGCAGCTTAGGGTCAGCAGATACGCAGTATTTT	CASSLGSADTQYF
.	TRBV3-1	.	TRBJ1-1	TGTGCCAGCAGCCAGGGCAGATACACTGAAGCTTTCTTT	CASSQGRYTEAFF
.	TRBV7-9	.	TRBJ2-2	TGTGCCAGCAGCCCCGACTGGGGGGAGCTGTTTTTT	CASSPDWGELFF
.	TRBV7-9	.	TRBJ2-7	TGTGCCAGCAGCTTAGATCACAACTCCTGCGAGCAGTACTTC	CASSLDHNSCEQYF
many	TRBV6-2/TRBV6-3	.	TRBJ2-3	TGTGCCAGCAGTTACTCCGGACTATACAGAAGCACAGATACGCAGTATTTT	CASSYSGLYRSTDTQYF
.	TRBV14	.	TRBJ1-4	TGTGCCAGCAGCCAAGATTACCGGGATAATGGGGAAAAACTGTTTTTT	CASSQDYRDNGEKLFF
many	TRBV3-1	.	TRBJ1-2	TGTGCCAGCAGCCAAGCTTCGGGAAACTATGGCTACACCTTC	CASSQASGNYGYTF
many	TRBV7-2	TRBD1	TRBJ2-7	TGTGCCAGCAGCTTAGCGGCCGGGACAGGGACCTACGAGCAGTACTTC	CASSLAAGTGTYEQYF